These 31 T cell receptor beta chains were sequenced from one sample in a study of technical replicates of blood from several donors. Libraries were prepared by immunoSEQ multiplex PCR; TCRdb keeps only in-frame clonotypes and omits some of them. In the table there are roughly 80,000 clones, 96% of which are singletons. The sample consisted of T cells isolated from PBMCs. These receptors originate from a human donor in good health.

The chain couples TRBV6-5 to TRBJ1-3, with 11 bases fitting TRBD1. The CDR3 spans 15 residues. Trimming took 6 bases from V and 3 from J; bases not matched to a gene: 4. The germline V gene has CDR1 MNHEY and CDR2 SVGAGI. The CDR3 protein is CASRPGTGGGNTIYF. CDR3 DNA sequence: TGTGCCAGCAGACCCGGGACAGGGGGTGGAAACACCATATATTTT.

V usage is TRBV28 and J usage is TRBJ2-2; the match to TRBD1 covers 7 bases. V was clipped by 6 bases and J by 7 bases; unmatched bases: 11. This CDR3 comprises 15 residues. Germline V gene data show CDR1 as MDHEN and CDR2 as SYDVKM. As DNA, the CDR3 is TGTGCCAGCAGGGAACAGGGGAGTCCTAACGGGGAGCTGTTTTTT. As protein: CASREQGSPNGELFF.

The V gene is TRBV11-3, the J gene TRBJ1-2; no clear D gene. With 7 bases removed from V and 4 bases from J, the gap between germline ends came to 10 bases. Germline CDR1 is SGHNT and CDR2 is YENEEA. The CDR3 consists of 12 residues. The CDR3 spells CASTDTSYGYTF. Written as DNA, the CDR3 is TGTGCCAGCACCGATACGAGCTATGGCTACACCTTC.

About this clone itself: The sample holds other DNA sequences that translate to the same CDR3. J is TRBJ2-7 and V is TRBV19, with a possible D match to TRBD1 (7 bases). The CDR3 is 14 amino acids. Germline V CDR1 and CDR2: LNHDA, SQIVND (reference sequence). V lost 3 bases to trimming and J lost 3 bases, with 12 bases between them. This CDR3 reads CASSIGRGDYEQYF. CDR3 nucleotides: TGTGCCAGTAGTATTGGCAGGGGGGACTACGAGCAGTACTTC.

V gene TRBV5-4 combines with J gene TRBJ1-3, with D perhaps matching TRBD1 (5 bases). CDR3 length equals 16 residues. Deletions cut 4 bases from V and 3 bases from J, with 17 bases between. Germline CDR1 SGHNT, CDR2 YYREEE (reference sequence). The chain's CDR3 is CASSRLGGYGGNTIYF. In nucleotides, the CDR3 is TGTGCCAGCAGCCGACTCGGGGGATATGGTGGAAACACCATATATTTT.

In DNA, the CDR3 is TGTGCCAGCAGTTTAATGACGGGTCAAGAGACCCAGTACTTC. This encodes CASSLMTGQETQYF. V gene TRBV27 combines with J gene TRBJ2-5, with D unclear. In germline, CDR1 is MNHEY, CDR2 SMNVEV (reference sequence). The V gene lost 2 bases and the J gene lost 2 bases, with 9 bases spanning the gap. The length of the CDR3 is 14 residues.

As for this clone: This specimen includes other DNA sequences encoding the same CDR3. The chain has TRBV5-4 and TRBJ2-1; D possibly corresponds to TRBD2 (6 bases). The V and J ends lost 2 bases and 6 bases respectively, with 12 bases between them. Per germline, CDR1 SGHNT and CDR2 YYREEE (reference sequence). CDR3 length equals 14 residues. In DNA, the CDR3 is TGTGCCAGCAGCTTCGGGGGTGCAGGCAATGAGCAGTTCTTC. Translation gives CASSFGGAGNEQFF. The full variable domain, with the rest looked up from reference TRBV5-4 and TRBJ2-1, is ETGVTQSPTHLIKTRGQQVTLRCSSQSGHNTVSWYQQALGQGPQFIFQYYREEENGRGNFPPRFSGLQFPNYSSELNVNALELDDSALYLCASSFGGAGNEQFFGPGTRLTVL.

This clone was observed a handful of times. The chain combines TRBV4-1 with TRBJ2-5; 8 bases agree with TRBD2. The V gene's germline CDR1 is MGHRA and CDR2 YSYEKL. V dropped 1 base and J dropped 5; count of bases not matched to a gene: 6. This CDR3 has 15 residues. CDR3 nucleotide sequence: TGCGCCAGCAGCCAAGTCGGGAGGGGGGTTGAGACCCAGTACTTC. Translation: CASSQVGRGVETQYF.

V is TRBV5-4 and J is TRBJ2-3, with 7 bases that match TRBD1. The trim removed 3 bases at V and 0 bases at J, leaving 7 bases unmatched. The germline gives CDR1 SGHNT, CDR2 YYREEE (reference sequence). The CDR3 runs to 16 residues. The CDR3 protein is CASSYGTASSTDTQYF. Here the CDR3 DNA reads TGTGCCAGCAGCTACGGGACAGCCTCTAGCACAGATACGCAGTATTTT.

The chain combines TRBV5-1 with TRBJ1-2; tentative D call: TRBD1 (5 bases). The ends were cut back, 4 bases at V and 8 bases at J, with 21 bases in the middle. The length of the CDR3 is 15 residues. The V gene's germline CDR1 is SGHRS and CDR2 YFSETQ. CDR3 sequence reads: CASSRAGRGDGGYTF. CDR3 nucleotide sequence: TGCGCCAGCAGCCGTGCGGGACGGGGGGATGGAGGCTACACCTTC. The variable domain in full, with the rest retrieved from reference TRBV5-1 and TRBJ1-2, is KAGVTQTPRYLIKTRGQQVTLSCSPISGHRSVSWYQQTPGQGLQFLFEYFSETQRNKGNFPGRFSGRQFSNSRSEMNVSTLELGDSALYLCASSRAGRGDGGYTFGSGTRLTVV.

V and J are TRBV10-2 and TRBJ1-5; no clear D. Germline V gene sequence: CDR1 WSHSY, CDR2 SAAADI. Trimming cost V 5 bases and J 1 base, with 15 bases left between them. The CDR3 is 16 amino acids. The CDR3: CASSLDGEPSNQPQHF. The CDR3 bases are TGCGCCAGCAGTCTCGACGGGGAACCCAGCAATCAGCCCCAGCATTTT.

V and J are TRBV7-3 and TRBJ2-7; maybe TRBD2 (5 bases). The CDR3 has 13 residues. Germline CDR1 SGHTA, CDR2 FQGTGA. The V end lost 3 bases, the J end lost 1 base, and 7 bases lay between the germline ends. For the CDR3, the DNA is TGTGCCAGCAGCTTCGGCGGGTCCTACGAGCAGTACTTC. It codes for CASSFGGSYEQYF.

This chain connects TRBV6-5 to TRBJ2-1; maybe TRBD2 (6 bases). Germline V gene sequence: CDR1 MNHEY, CDR2 SVGAGI. The CDR3 is 13 amino acids. V gave up 6 bases and J gave up 2 bases, with 8 bases separating them. The CDR3 nucleotides read TGTGCCAGCAGGGGGGGACCCTACAATGAGCAGTTCTTC. Translating it yields CASRGGPYNEQFF.

The chain carries TRBV11-2 and TRBJ1-1, with a possible D match to TRBD1 (6 bases). Deletions cut 3 bases from V and 1 base from J, with 15 bases between. CDR3 length equals 16 residues. CDR1 and CDR2 from the germline V gene are SGHAT and FQNNGV. The CDR3 reads CASSFINQGGNTEAFF. The CDR3 DNA follows: TGTGCCAGCAGCTTTATTAATCAAGGGGGGAACACTGAAGCTTTCTTT.

The V and J genes are TRBV18 and TRBJ2-7; 10 positions match TRBD2. Losses at the gene ends were 5 bases for V and 3 bases for J; bases not matched to a gene: 7. The CDR3 contains 15 residues. CDR1 KGHSH and CDR2 LQKENI come from the germline V gene. In DNA form, the CDR3 reads TGTGCCAGCTCAGAACTAGCGGGACTGTACTACGAGCAGTACTTC. Encoded protein: CASSELAGLYYEQYF.

The gene calls are TRBV6-5 and TRBJ2-7; D unclear. Germline V gives CDR1 MNHEY, CDR2 SVGAGI. The CDR3 length is 15 residues. Trimming stripped 2 bases from V and 0 bases from J, with 11 bases between. The CDR3 region has the DNA TGTGCCAGCAGTTACCTCGCGGATACCTCCTACGAGCAGTACTTC. It codes for CASSYLADTSYEQYF.

The chain uses TRBV5-1 and TRBJ2-3; D might be TRBD2 (5 bases). There are 13 residues in the CDR3. Looked up from germline, CDR1 is SGHRS and CDR2 is YFSETQ. V was pared by 0 bases and J by 8 bases, with 10 bases between. The CDR3 DNA reads as TGCGCCAGCAGCTTGGCCGGAGGTAGTACGCAGTATTTT. Residues: CASSLAGGSTQYF.

As for this clone: Compared with germline, one end of the junction differs, possibly owing to a read error. The chain combines TRBV29-1 with TRBJ2-7, with a weak D call TRBD2 (5 bases). The V gene's germline CDR1 is SQVTM and CDR2 ANQGSEA. CDR3 length equals 13 residues. CDR3 sequence reads: CSVETGYPYEQYF. The CDR3, as DNA: TGCAGCGTTGAGACGGGGTACCCCTATGAGCAGTACTTC.

The chain joins TRBV7-2 to TRBJ1-1; D is possibly TRBD1 (5 bases). The CDR3 consists of 15 residues. V was trimmed by 6 bases and J by 1 base, leaving 15 bases between them. Germline V lookup: CDR1 SGHTA, CDR2 FQGNSA. CDR3: CASSLKDSANTEAFF. CDR3 sequence (DNA): TGTGCCAGCAGTTTAAAAGACAGCGCGAACACTGAAGCTTTCTTT. Combining the CDR3 with reference TRBV7-2 and TRBJ1-1 gives the whole variable domain GAGVSQSPSNKVTEKGKDVELRCDPISGHTALYWYRQSLGQGLEFLIYFQGNSAPDKSGLPSDRFSAERTGGSVSTLTIQRTQQEDSAVYLCASSLKDSANTEAFFGQGTRLTVV.

CDR3 region: CASRAGTSGYNEQFF. The CDR3 region has the DNA TGTGCCAGCAGAGCCGGGACTAGCGGCTACAATGAGCAGTTCTTC. V gene TRBV2 combines with J gene TRBJ2-1; TRBD2 agrees at 11 bases. Germline CDR1 and CDR2: SNHLY and FYNNEI. Unmatched junction bases numbered 4, after V lost 6 bases and J lost 3 bases. The CDR3 loop spans 15 amino acids.

The rearrangement uses TRBV7-9 and TRBJ1-1; 8 bases are shared with TRBD1. CDR1 and CDR2 from the germline V gene are SEHNR and FQNEAQ (reference sequence). The length of the CDR3 is 12 residues. The V and J ends lost 7 bases and 4 bases, in that order; junction bases with no gene match: 2. In DNA form, the CDR3 reads TGTGCCAGCAACGGACAGGGCACTGAAGCTTTCTTT. Protein: CASNGQGTEAFF.

In its sample, this clone was seen once. The rearrangement joins TRBV28 to TRBJ2-7, with 9 bases matching TRBD1. Germline V lookup: CDR1 MDHEN, CDR2 SYDVKM. CDR3 length: 16 amino acids. V lost 4 bases, J lost 6 bases, and 13 bases stayed unmatched. The CDR3 DNA sequence: TGTGCCAGCAGTTCGACCACAGGGGGCAAATGGGTCGAGCAGTACTTC. Translation: CASSSTTGGKWVEQYF.

The V gene is TRBV19, the J gene TRBJ2-7, with 10 bases aligning to TRBD2. Unmatched junction bases numbered 8, after V lost 8 bases and J lost 4 bases. The CDR3 is made up of 14 amino acids. Germline values: CDR1 LNHDA, CDR2 SQIVND (reference sequence). In DNA, the CDR3 is TGTGCCAGTTCTTCCGGGACTAGCGTGTACGAGCAGTACTTC. It encodes CASSSGTSVYEQYF.

The chain joins TRBV27 to TRBJ1-1, with unresolved D. The CDR3 contains 14 residues. Per germline, CDR1 MNHEY and CDR2 SMNVEV (reference sequence). V was clipped by 3 bases and J by 6 bases, with 14 bases between them. CDR3 coding DNA: TGTGCCAGCAGTTTTGGTGAGACCGGAGCTGAAGCTTTCTTT. Residues: CASSFGETGAEAFF.

The gene calls are TRBV11-3 and TRBJ2-5; no reliable D call. V was pared by 2 bases and J by 1 base, with 11 bases between. Per germline, CDR1 SGHNT and CDR2 YENEEA. CDR3 length: 15 residues. The CDR3 DNA is TGTGCCAGCAGCTTATATTACCGGGTCCAAGAGACCCAGTACTTC. Amino acid sequence: CASSLYYRVQETQYF.

This chain links TRBV10-2 with TRBJ1-2; D might be TRBD1 (5 bases). The ends were cut back, 7 bases at V and 6 bases at J, with 9 bases in the middle. This CDR3 is built from 11 residues. Germline-derived CDR1 and CDR2 are WSHSY and SAAADI. DNA for the CDR3: TGCGCCAGCACCGACAGTCATGGCTACACCTTC. Translating it yields CASTDSHGYTF.

The chain's CDR3 is CASSVAGGHDTDTQYF. The CDR3 DNA follows: TGTGCCAGCAGCGTCGCGGGGGGGCATGACACAGATACGCAGTATTTT. The V call is TRBV9, the J call TRBJ2-3; TRBD2 aligns across 9 bases. Germline V gives CDR1 SGDLS, CDR2 YYNGEE. This CDR3 spans 16 amino acids. The V and J ends lost 2 bases and 2 bases, in that order; junction bases with no gene match: 6.

This clone was recorded once. The rearrangement joins TRBV7-9 to TRBJ2-1; 10 nucleotides agree with TRBD1. The germline CDR1 and CDR2 sequences are SEHNR and FQNEAQ (reference sequence). J lost 10 bases, V lost 1 base, and 10 bases had no gene match. The CDR3 length is 16 residues. The CDR3 here is CASSLGDRGRLGEQFF. DNA of the CDR3: TGTGCCAGCAGCTTAGGGGACAGGGGCCGCTTAGGAGAGCAGTTCTTC.

This chain links TRBV6-5 with TRBJ1-5; D call uncertain. The V gene's germline CDR1 is MNHEY and CDR2 SVGAGI. This CDR3 spans 15 amino acids. V was pared by 2 bases and J by 11 bases, with 19 bases between. CDR3 amino acids: CASSYGTGKHEAQHF. The CDR3 DNA reads TGTGCCAGCAGTTACGGAACCGGGAAACACGAGGCCCAGCATTTT.

The CDR3 spells CASSLEGVDQPQHF. CDR3 sequence (DNA): TGCGCCAGCAGCTTGGAAGGGGTGGATCAGCCCCAGCATTTT. The chain employs TRBV5-1 and TRBJ1-5, with D maybe TRBD1 (5 bases). The V and J ends lost 0 bases and 5 bases respectively, with 9 bases between them. This CDR3 contains 14 residues. Germline loops: CDR1 SGHRS, CDR2 YFSETQ.

The rearrangement joins TRBV27 to TRBJ2-3; the match to TRBD2 covers 11 bases. V dropped 2 bases and J dropped 1; count of bases not matched to a gene: 8. There are 18 residues in the CDR3. Germline CDR1 MNHEY, CDR2 SMNVEV (reference sequence). For the CDR3, the DNA is TGTGCCAGCAGTTTACTAGCGGGAGGACTAAGTGGCACAGATACGCAGTATTTT. Translating gives CASSLLAGGLSGTDTQYF.